Reported below is one TCR beta chain. TCRdb keeps only in-frame clones here, not all; method: immunoSEQ multiplex PCR. The repertoire holds 60,000 to 75,000 clones, 77% seen once, with around 5.3% in the top ten. The data originate from a study of pediatric ulcerative colitis. CDR3 length: 13 amino acids. Deletions cut 6 bases from V and 4 bases from J, with 12 bases between. Germline CDR1 is MNHNY and CDR2 is SVGAGI (reference sequence). This TCR came from a boy under 18 with moderate ulcerative colitis. The V gene is TRBV6-6, the J gene TRBJ1-2; tentatively, D is TRBD1 (5 bases). Sequencing input: blood. The CDR3 region is CASRRGSGYGYTF. The CDR3 nucleotides are TGTGCCAGCAGGAGGGGTTCAGGCTATGGCTACACCTTC.